The 16 T cell receptor beta chains below all came from one sample that was sequenced in a study of naive and memory T cell subsets. Four PCR rounds used nested alpha and beta constant region primers plus the SP2 primer. TCRdb re-called the UMI-ligation and nested PCR reads through MiXCR, storing one row per CDR3 protein. The sample consists of about 26,000 distinct CDR3 sequences, about 5.2% of them appearing once. The library had UMIs added by 3' ligation of an oligonucleotide to TCR cDNA. The sequenced sample was blood. These receptors were obtained from an adult in good health.

The CDR3 nucleotides read TGTGCCAGCAGTTCTCCGGGACAGGGGACAGATACGCAGTATTTT. This sequence encodes CASSSPGQGTDTQYF. This sequence joins TRBV27 and TRBJ2-3; 10 bases are a match to TRBD1. This CDR3 spans 15 amino acids. The germline V gene has CDR1 MNHEY and CDR2 SMNVEV (reference sequence). V shed 4 bases and J 3 bases; nucleotides not matched to a gene: 4.

The rearrangement links TRBV20-1 to TRBJ2-2, with TRBD2 matching 10 bases. CDR1 is DFQATT and CDR2 is SNEGSKA in the germline V gene (reference sequence). The CDR3 spans 16 residues. V shed 1 base and J 2 bases; nucleotides not matched to a gene: 4. CDR3 in amino acids: CSARGGLAVNTGELFF. The CDR3 DNA sequence: TGCAGTGCTAGAGGAGGACTAGCGGTCAACACCGGGGAGCTGTTTTTT.

Notes on this clonotype: This may be a read error, as it is one base from a much larger clone. V and J are TRBV6-2 or TRBV6-3 and TRBJ2-5; TRBD2 might be the D (5 bases). The CDR3 runs to 13 residues. Germline assignment: CDR1 MNHEY and CDR2 SVGEGT. V was trimmed by 6 bases and J by 7 bases, leaving 15 bases between them. The CDR3 loop is CASRLTSSGTQYF. The CDR3, as DNA: TGTGCCAGCAGACTTACCTCGAGCGGGACCCAGTACTTC.

The rearrangement uses TRBV20-1 and TRBJ2-7, with 8 bases fitting TRBD2. Looked up from germline, CDR1 is DFQATT and CDR2 is SNEGSKA (reference sequence). J gave up 3 bases and V 0 bases, and 7 bases lay outside the gene matches. The CDR3 has 15 residues. Here the CDR3 reads CSARDLTGGDYEQYF. CDR3 bases: TGCAGTGCTAGAGATCTTACGGGAGGGGACTACGAGCAGTACTTC.

The chain's CDR3 is CASSLDRQGPRNQPQHF. DNA of the CDR3: TGTGCCAGCAGCTTGGATCGGCAGGGGCCCAGAAATCAGCCCCAGCATTTT. This chain uses TRBV5-5 with TRBJ1-5, with D possibly being TRBD1 (6 bases). Deletions cut 0 bases from V and 4 bases from J, with 17 bases between. The CDR3 has 17 residues. Germline V gene sequence: CDR1 SGHKS, CDR2 YYEKEE (reference sequence).

This clonotype was picked up many times. J is TRBJ2-5 and V is TRBV7-8; 11 bases fit TRBD2. With 2 bases clipped from V and 5 bases from J, the junction kept 4 bases outside the gene matches. Germline values: CDR1 SGHVS, CDR2 FQNEAQ. This CDR3 is built from 15 residues. In DNA form, the CDR3 reads TGTGCCAGCAGCTTATTAGCGGGAGGGCCGGAGACCCAGTACTTC. It encodes CASSLLAGGPETQYF.

This clonotype has at least ten counts. The chain has TRBV20-1 and TRBJ1-1; no clear D. The V end lost 4 bases, the J end lost 1 base, and 10 bases lay between the germline ends. The CDR3 loop spans 13 amino acids. Germline assignment: CDR1 DFQATT and CDR2 SNEGSKA (reference sequence). CDR3 residues: CSATSDSNTEAFF. The CDR3 nucleotides are TGCAGTGCTACGTCCGACTCGAACACTGAAGCTTTCTTT.

This clonotype was counted many times. The chain is built from TRBV29-1 and TRBJ2-7; maybe TRBD2 (6 bases). CDR1 is SQVTM, CDR2 ANQGSEA, per germline. This CDR3 comprises 15 residues. V shed 2 bases and J shed 0 bases, with 14 bases lying between them. The CDR3 DNA sequence: TGCAGCGTTGAACGCTGGCGGGGCAGCTCCTACGAGCAGTACTTC. It is translated as CSVERWRGSSYEQYF.

In this sample, this clonotype turned up many times. The rearrangement uses TRBV9 and TRBJ2-1; TRBD2 is a possible D gene (6 bases). Trimming took off 4 bases at V and 6 bases at J, with 11 bases between the two ends. The CDR3 consists of 13 residues. Germline CDR1 reads SGDLS; CDR2 reads YYNGEE. CDR3 DNA sequence: TGTGCCAGCAGCTCGGGACTCCTCAATGAGCAGTTCTTC. Protein product: CASSSGLLNEQFF.

There are many counts of this clonotype. The chain combines TRBV6-5 with TRBJ2-7, with TRBD1 matching 8 bases. Germline-derived CDR1 and CDR2 are MNHEY and SVGAGI. The V and J ends lost 8 bases and 4 bases, in that order; junction bases with no gene match: 7. This CDR3 is built from 13 residues. The CDR3 coding sequence is TGTGCCAGCTCAATGGACAGGGCATACGAGCAGTACTTC. Translating it yields CASSMDRAYEQYF.

The chain is built from TRBV30 and TRBJ2-1, with D perhaps TRBD1 (5 bases). V was pared by 3 bases and J by 0 bases, with 9 bases between. Germline-derived CDR1 and CDR2 are GTSNPN and SVGIG (reference sequence). CDR3 length: 14 amino acids. The DNA for the CDR3 is TGTGCCTGGAGAGGGGTTAGCTCCTACAATGAGCAGTTCTTC. Translated: CAWRGVSSYNEQFF. The full variable domain, completed using reference TRBV30 and TRBJ2-1, is SQTIHQWPATLVQPVGSPLSLECTVEGTSNPNLYWYRQAAGRGLQLLFYSVGIGQISSEVPQNLSASRPQDRQFILSSKKLLLSDSGFYLCAWRGVSSYNEQFFGPGTRLTVL.

In its sample, this clonotype was seen many times. The chain employs TRBV7-8 and TRBJ2-2, with D possibly TRBD1 on 6 matching bases. The CDR3 spans 19 residues. V dropped 5 bases and J dropped 6 bases, with 28 bases sitting between them. Germline CDR1 is SGHVS and CDR2 is FQNEAQ. CDR3: CASSPGEGAAGWRSGELFF. DNA of the CDR3: TGTGCCAGCAGCCCAGGGGAAGGGGCGGCAGGCTGGAGGTCCGGGGAGCTGTTTTTT.

This clonotype was seen repeatedly, ten times or more. V and J are TRBV4-3 and TRBJ2-7; 15 bases agree with TRBD2. CDR1 and CDR2 (germline): LGHNA, YSLEER. The CDR3 runs 16 residues. Losses at the gene ends were 1 base for V and 5 bases for J; bases not matched to a gene: 3. CDR3 sequence (DNA): TGCGCCAGCAGCCAAGGGACTAGCGGGAGGGTCAACGAGCAGTACTTC. Its translation is CASSQGTSGRVNEQYF.

In this sample, this clonotype turned up many times. The chain recombines TRBV4-2 with TRBJ2-3, with no clear D. V was pared by 0 bases and J by 6 bases, with 7 bases between. Germline V gene data show CDR1 as LGHNA and CDR2 as YNFKEQ. This CDR3 comprises 13 residues. CDR3 sequence (DNA): TGTGCCAGCAGCCAAGATCTTGCGGATACGCAGTATTTT. It specifies CASSQDLADTQYF.

This clonotype was detected ten times or more. The J gene is TRBJ2-1, the V gene TRBV20-1, with 10 nucleotides matching TRBD2. There are 13 residues in the CDR3. Germline V lookup: CDR1 DFQATT, CDR2 SNEGSKA (reference sequence). The V segment lost 3 bases and the J segment 8 bases; nucleotides outside the gene matches: 4. The CDR3 is CSASYLAGDEQFF. Here the CDR3 DNA reads TGCAGTGCTAGTTATCTAGCGGGGGATGAGCAGTTCTTC.

The rearrangement links TRBV28 to TRBJ2-2; D may be TRBD1 (5 bases). Germline V gene lookup returns CDR1 MDHEN and CDR2 SYDVKM. Trimming stripped 9 bases from V and 1 base from J, with 9 bases between. The CDR3 runs 13 residues. The DNA of the CDR3 is TGTGCCAGTTACGACAGGAACACCGGGGAGCTGTTTTTT. Encoded protein: CASYDRNTGELFF.